This paragraph covers one T cell receptor beta chain sequence. As yet, its antigen is unknown. The sample originates from a study of T-cell memory formation after mild COVID-19. Amplification by 5'RACE using constant-segment primers produced TCR alpha and TCR beta cDNA libraries that carried sample barcodes and UMIs. Via MiXCR, TCRdb re-called the 5' RACE reads, giving one row per CDR3 protein. Of under 350,000 distinct CDR3 sequences in the sample, roughly 17% were seen once. Notes on the study in general: CD4/CD8 balance characterized clones contracting day 15 to 85, and CD4+ skew characterized later expanders.

Germline-derived CDR1 and CDR2 are KGHSH and LQKENI. The V and J ends lost 3 bases and 5 bases, in that order; junction bases with no gene match: 12. CDR3 length equals 17 residues. The source of this sequence is a man younger than 30 who had mild COVID-19 (a few samples of this study predate the infection). Cell type and time point are not known. This chain connects TRBV18 to TRBJ2-5; 10 nucleotides agree with TRBD2. Sequencing used PBMCs or a T cell subset sorted from them (not recorded which). The CDR3 loop reads CASSPRDSGGPGETQYF. The CDR3 bases are TGTGCCAGCTCACCCCGTGATAGCGGGGGGCCAGGGGAGACCCAGTACTTC.